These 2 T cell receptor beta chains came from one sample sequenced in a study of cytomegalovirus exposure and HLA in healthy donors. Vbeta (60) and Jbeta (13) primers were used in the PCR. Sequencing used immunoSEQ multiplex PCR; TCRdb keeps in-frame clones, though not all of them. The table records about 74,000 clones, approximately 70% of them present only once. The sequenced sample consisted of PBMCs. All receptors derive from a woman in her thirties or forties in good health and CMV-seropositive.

CDR3 sequence: CASSEGTIVTGELFF. CDR3 bases: TGCGCCAGCAGTGAGGGGACTATCGTTACCGGGGAGCTGTTTTTT. The chain recombines TRBV10-1 with TRBJ2-2; 7 bases map to TRBD2. Germline V gene lookup returns CDR1 WNHNN and CDR2 SYGVQD (reference sequence). The CDR3 extends over 15 amino acids. Losses at the gene ends were 2 bases for V and 5 bases for J; bases not matched to a gene: 5.

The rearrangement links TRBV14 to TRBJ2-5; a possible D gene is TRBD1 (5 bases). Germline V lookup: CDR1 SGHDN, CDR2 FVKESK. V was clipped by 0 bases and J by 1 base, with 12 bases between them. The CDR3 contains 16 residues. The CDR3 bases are TGTGCCAGCAGCCAAGATGCCCAGGGCCGCCAAGAGACCCAGTACTTC. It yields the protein CASSQDAQGRQETQYF.